This T cell receptor (beta chain) is from a study of blood T cell repertoires in COVID-19. This CDR3 region has 13 residues. The J segment lost 12 bases and the V segment lost 4 bases, leaving 10 bases of the junction unmatched. The method was immunoSEQ multiplex PCR; TCRdb's version includes in-frame clones alone and lacks a portion of them. The table lists around 330,000 clones, 90% of them singletons. The sequence came from a man between 60 and 75 years old who had recovered from COVID-19. This chain uses TRBV12-3 or TRBV12-4 with TRBJ1-1, with 8 bases lining up with TRBD1. The sample taken for sequencing was PBMCs or T cells enriched from blood (not recorded which). CDR3 residues: CASSSPQGVRSFF. CDR3 sequence (DNA): TGTGCCAGCAGTTCCCCACAGGGGGTTCGGTCTTTCTTT.